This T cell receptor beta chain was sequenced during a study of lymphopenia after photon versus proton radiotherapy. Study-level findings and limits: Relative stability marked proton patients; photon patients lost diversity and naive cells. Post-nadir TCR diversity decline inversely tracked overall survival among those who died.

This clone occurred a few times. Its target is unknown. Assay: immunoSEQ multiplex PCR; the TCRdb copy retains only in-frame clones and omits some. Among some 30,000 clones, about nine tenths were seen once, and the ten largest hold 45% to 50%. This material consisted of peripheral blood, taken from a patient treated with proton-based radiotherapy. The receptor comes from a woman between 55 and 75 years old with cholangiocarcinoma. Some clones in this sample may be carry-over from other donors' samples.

In DNA form, the CDR3 reads TGTGCCAGCAGCTTAGGTCAGGCTGGAAACACCATATATTTT. Translated: CASSLGQAGNTIYF. The chain uses TRBV7-6 and TRBJ1-3; D ambiguous. Trimming shortened V by 1 base and J by 2 bases, and 6 bases separated the two germline ends. The CDR3 covers 14 residues. Germline values: CDR1 SGHVS, CDR2 FNYEAQ.